These T cell receptor beta chains were read from a single sample in a study of identical twins. TCRdb itself ran the 5' RACE reads through MiXCR, one entry per CDR3 protein. Of 1.5 million to 2 million distinct CDR3 sequences listed, around 29% are singletons. The sequenced material came from cord blood. These receptors were collected from a newborn girl in good health. CDR3s include the opening cysteine and the closing phenylalanine or tryptophan. Each record gives: clone size, J gene, CDR3 length, V gene, D gene, CDR3 protein, CDR3 DNA. D genes are given only for firm matches. Where a row states a size, it is once, few, many or the class of an expanded clone; other rows omit it.

>few|TRBJ2-5|14|TRBV7-9|-
CASSLLRDWEVQYF
TGTGCCAGCAGCCTCCTCCGGGACTGGGAGGTCCAGTACTTC
>-|TRBJ2-7|13|TRBV12-3/TRBV12-4|-
CASSFYQGWEQYF
TGTGCCAGCAGTTTCTACCAAGGATGGGAGCAGTACTTC
>-|TRBJ1-1|15|TRBV27|-
CASRPGFGGNTEAFF
TGTGCCAGCAGACCCGGATTTGGGGGGAACACTGAAGCTTTCTTT
>-|TRBJ2-3|14|TRBV10-3|-
CAISEGVASDTQYF
TGTGCCATCAGTGAGGGGGTAGCCTCAGATACGCAGTATTTT
>-|TRBJ2-5|16|TRBV7-6|-
CASSLPPERNEGTQYF
TGTGCCAGCAGCCTCCCCCCGGAACGCAACGAAGGCACCCAGTACTTC
>many|TRBJ2-3|13|TRBV7-2|-
CASSRISTDTQYF
TGTGCCAGCAGCCGCATAAGCACAGATACGCAGTATTTT
>-|TRBJ1-6|15|TRBV11-2|TRBD1
CASSGSRTGGSPLHF
TGTGCCAGCAGCGGGTCAAGGACAGGGGGTTCACCCCTCCACTTT
>-|TRBJ2-3|18|TRBV29-1|-
CSGWVPTTSIDSADTQYF
TGCAGCGGGTGGGTCCCTACGACGTCTATAGACAGCGCAGATACGCAGTATTTT
>few|TRBJ2-4|12|TRBV3-1|-
CASSQDVNEQYF
TGTGCCAGCAGCCAAGATGTGAATGAGCAGTACTTC
>-|TRBJ2-3|19|TRBV7-9|TRBD2
CASSFVGGELAGLTDTQYF
TGTGCCAGCAGCTTTGTGGGCGGAGAACTAGCGGGGCTCACAGATACGCAGTATTTT
>many|TRBJ1-2|12|TRBV29-1|TRBD1
CSVETGGYGYTF
TGCAGCGTTGAGACAGGGGGCTATGGCTACACCTTC
>few|TRBJ2-4|14|TRBV27|-
CASSSGRDKNIQYF
TGTGCCAGCAGTTCCGGACGGGACAAAAACATTCAGTACTTC
>few|TRBJ1-2|14|TRBV2|TRBD1
CASGGPPGGFGYTF
TGTGCCAGCGGGGGCCCGCCAGGGGGTTTTGGCTACACCTTC
>few|TRBJ1-2|12|TRBV29-1|-
CSAGGEAYGYTF
TGCAGCGCGGGGGGGGAAGCCTATGGCTACACCTTC
>few|TRBJ2-3|15|TRBV5-5|-
CASSTRWDPTDTQYF
TGTGCCAGCAGCACCCGGTGGGACCCCACAGATACGCAGTATTTT
>many|TRBJ2-7|17|TRBV25-1|TRBD2
CASSESKGLAGTYEQYF
TGTGCCAGCAGTGAAAGTAAGGGACTAGCGGGCACCTACGAGCAGTACTTC
>few|TRBJ2-7|15|TRBV27|-
CASSFHRVRSYEQYF
TGTGCCAGCAGTTTCCACAGGGTCCGAAGCTACGAGCAGTACTTC
>-|TRBJ1-6|15|TRBV7-2|-
CASSLWGTQSSPLHF
TGTGCCAGCAGCTTATGGGGGACACAGTCTTCACCCCTCCACTTT
>-|TRBJ2-5|16|TRBV7-9|TRBD1
CASSPRTGTGQETQYF
TGTGCCAGCAGCCCCAGAACCGGGACAGGGCAAGAGACCCAGTACTTC
>-|TRBJ2-7|13|TRBV27|-
CASSLTRKYEQYF
TGTGCCAGCAGTTTAACGCGTAAATACGAGCAGTACTTC
>-|TRBJ2-1|15|TRBV20-1|TRBD2
CSASGGLSSYNEQFF
TGCAGTGCTTCGGGGGGACTTAGCTCCTACAATGAGCAGTTCTTC
>few|TRBJ2-7|14|TRBV7-8|-
CASSLRRGEVEQYF
TGTGCCAGCAGCTTAAGGCGCGGGGAAGTCGAGCAGTACTTC
>-|TRBJ1-3|14|TRBV29-1|TRBD1
CSVAGQGAGNTIYF
TGCAGCGTCGCCGGACAGGGGGCTGGAAACACCATATATTTT